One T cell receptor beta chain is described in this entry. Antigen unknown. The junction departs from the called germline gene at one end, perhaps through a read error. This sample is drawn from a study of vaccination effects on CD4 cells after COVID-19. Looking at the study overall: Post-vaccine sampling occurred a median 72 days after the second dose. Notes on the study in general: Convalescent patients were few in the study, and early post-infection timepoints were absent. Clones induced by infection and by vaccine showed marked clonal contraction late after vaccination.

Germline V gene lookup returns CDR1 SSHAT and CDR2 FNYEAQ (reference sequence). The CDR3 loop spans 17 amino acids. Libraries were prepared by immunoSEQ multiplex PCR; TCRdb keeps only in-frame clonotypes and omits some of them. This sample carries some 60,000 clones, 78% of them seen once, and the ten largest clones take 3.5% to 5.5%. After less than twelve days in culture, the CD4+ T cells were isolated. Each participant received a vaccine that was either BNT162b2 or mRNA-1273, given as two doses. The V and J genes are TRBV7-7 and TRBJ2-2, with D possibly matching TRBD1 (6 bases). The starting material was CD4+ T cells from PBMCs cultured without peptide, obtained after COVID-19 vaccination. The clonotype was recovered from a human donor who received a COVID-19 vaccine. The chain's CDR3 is CASSSGVGTSNTGELFF. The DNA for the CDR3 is TGTGCTAGCAGCTCTGGTGTAGGGACAAGCAACACCGGGGAGCTGTTTTTT.